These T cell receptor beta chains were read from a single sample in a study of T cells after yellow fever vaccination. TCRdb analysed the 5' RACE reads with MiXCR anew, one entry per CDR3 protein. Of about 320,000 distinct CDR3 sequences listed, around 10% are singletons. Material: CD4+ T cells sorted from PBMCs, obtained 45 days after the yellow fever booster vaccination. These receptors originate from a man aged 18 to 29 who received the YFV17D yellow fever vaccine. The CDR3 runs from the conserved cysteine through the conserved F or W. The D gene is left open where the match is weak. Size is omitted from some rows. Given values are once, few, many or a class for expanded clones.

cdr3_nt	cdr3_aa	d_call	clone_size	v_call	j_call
TGCAGTGCTAGCGGGGGGGCCGGTCAGGACAATGAGCAGTTCTTC	CSASGGAGQDNEQFF	TRBD2	few	TRBV20-1	TRBJ2-1
TGTGCCAGCAGCTCCTACCTAGAGACGGGCGGGGAGCTGTTTTTT	CASSSYLETGGELFF	-	-	TRBV7-2	TRBJ2-2
TGTGCCAGCAGTTCCACACAGGGGGCGAGATATGGCTACACCTTC	CASSSTQGARYGYTF	TRBD1	few	TRBV27	TRBJ1-2
TGTGCCAGCAGTTACCGGGATTCACCCCTCCACTTT	CASSYRDSPLHF	-	many	TRBV6-2/TRBV6-3	TRBJ1-6
TGCAGTGCTAGTCCCGGGGGGGCCGCGACAGCCCATAGCAATCAGCCCCAGCATTTT	CSASPGGAATAHSNQPQHF	-	few	TRBV20-1	TRBJ1-5
TGTGCCAGCAGACCCGGGACTAATCAGCCCCAGCATTTT	CASRPGTNQPQHF	-	few	TRBV6-6	TRBJ1-5
TGTGCCAGCAGTTTGTCCCGTCCACCGTACGAGCAGTACTTC	CASSLSRPPYEQYF	-	-	TRBV12-3/TRBV12-4	TRBJ2-7
TGTGCCAGCTCACCCACTGACGGACGTCCCCTCCACTTT	CASSPTDGRPLHF	-	many	TRBV18	TRBJ1-6
TGTGCCAGCAGCTACCGGACAGGGGAGACCCAGTACTTC	CASSYRTGETQYF	TRBD1	many	TRBV9	TRBJ2-5
TGCGCCAGCAGCTTGAGTCTAGGGACAGCGGGGGAGACCCAGTACTTC	CASSLSLGTAGETQYF	-	few	TRBV5-1	TRBJ2-5
TGTGCCAGCAGCTTACGGCGGCGACTGAACACTGAAGCTTTCTTT	CASSLRRRLNTEAFF	-	-	TRBV7-2	TRBJ1-1
TGCGCCAGCAGCCCACGGACTAGCGGGCCCCAAGGAACCCAGTACTTC	CASSPRTSGPQGTQYF	TRBD2	few	TRBV5-1	TRBJ2-5
TGCGCCAGCAGCGAGGTTAGACGGGGCAATGAGCAGTTCTTC	CASSEVRRGNEQFF	-	few	TRBV5-1	TRBJ2-1
TGTGCTAGTGTGGTTAGGGTTGGTGAGCAGTTCTTC	CASVVRVGEQFF	-	few	TRBV12-5	TRBJ2-1
TGTGCCACCAGCAGAGATGGGGTCGGGAGAGGCTACACCTTC	CATSRDGVGRGYTF	-	few	TRBV15	TRBJ1-2
TGTGCCAGCAGTCTGCAGGGGGCAGGTGAGCAGTTCTTC	CASSLQGAGEQFF	TRBD1	-	TRBV12-3/TRBV12-4	TRBJ2-1
TGTGCCAGCAGCTTCACAGCCTACGAGCAGTACTTC	CASSFTAYEQYF	-	-	TRBV7-8	TRBJ2-7
TGCGCCAGCAGCAACACAGGGTTGGATTCACCCCTCCACTTT	CASSNTGLDSPLHF	-	few	TRBV5-1	TRBJ1-6
TGTGCCAGCAGCTTGTCCGACGCCAGGGGGAATGGCTACACCTTC	CASSLSDARGNGYTF	TRBD1	-	TRBV5-6	TRBJ1-2
TGTGCCAGCAGCTTAGGACTAGAACACGAGCAGTACTTC	CASSLGLEHEQYF	-	few	TRBV7-2	TRBJ2-7
TGTGCCACCAGCAGAGGCCGGCAGCTCGAATACGAGCAGTACTTC	CATSRGRQLEYEQYF	-	many	TRBV15	TRBJ2-7
TGTGCCAGCAGTTATGGACAGGTATACGAGCAGTACTTC	CASSYGQVYEQYF	TRBD1	many	TRBV6-5	TRBJ2-7